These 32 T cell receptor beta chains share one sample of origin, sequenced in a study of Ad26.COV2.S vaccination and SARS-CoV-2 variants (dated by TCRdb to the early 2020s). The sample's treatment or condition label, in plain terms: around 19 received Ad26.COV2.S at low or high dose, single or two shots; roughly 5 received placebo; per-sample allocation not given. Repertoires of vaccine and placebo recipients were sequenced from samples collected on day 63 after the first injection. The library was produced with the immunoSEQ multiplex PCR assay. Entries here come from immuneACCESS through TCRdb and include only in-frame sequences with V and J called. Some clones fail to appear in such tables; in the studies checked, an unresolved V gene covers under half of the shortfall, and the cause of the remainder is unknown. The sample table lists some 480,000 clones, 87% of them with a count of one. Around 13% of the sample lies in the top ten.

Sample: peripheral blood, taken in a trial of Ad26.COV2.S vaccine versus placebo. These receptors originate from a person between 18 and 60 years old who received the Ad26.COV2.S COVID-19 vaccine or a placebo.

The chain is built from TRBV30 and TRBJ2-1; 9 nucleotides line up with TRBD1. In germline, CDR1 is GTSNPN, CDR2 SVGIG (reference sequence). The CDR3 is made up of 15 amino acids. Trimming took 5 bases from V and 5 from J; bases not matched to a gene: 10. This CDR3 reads CAWSLGDRVNNEQFF. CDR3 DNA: TGTGCCTGGTCCCTAGGGGACAGGGTGAACAATGAGCAGTTCTTC.

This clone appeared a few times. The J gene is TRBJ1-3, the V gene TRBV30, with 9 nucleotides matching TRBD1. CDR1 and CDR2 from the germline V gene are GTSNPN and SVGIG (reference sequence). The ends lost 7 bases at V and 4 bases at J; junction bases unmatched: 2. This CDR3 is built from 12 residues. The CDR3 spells CASQGAGNTIYF. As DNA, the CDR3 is TGTGCCTCACAGGGGGCAGGAAACACCATATATTTT.

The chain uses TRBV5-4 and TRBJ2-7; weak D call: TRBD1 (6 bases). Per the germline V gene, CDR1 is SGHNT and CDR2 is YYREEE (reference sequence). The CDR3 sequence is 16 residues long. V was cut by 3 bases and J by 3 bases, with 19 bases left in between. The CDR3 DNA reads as TGTGCCAGCAGCTCCAAACCCGGGCCCAGGGGCTACGAGCAGTACTTC. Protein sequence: CASSSKPGPRGYEQYF.

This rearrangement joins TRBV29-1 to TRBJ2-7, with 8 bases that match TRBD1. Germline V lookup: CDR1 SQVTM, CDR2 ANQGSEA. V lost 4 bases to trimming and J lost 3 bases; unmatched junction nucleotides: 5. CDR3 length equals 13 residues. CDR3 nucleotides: TGCAGCGTTGCCGGCGGACAGGGCTACGAGCAGTACTTC. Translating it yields CSVAGGQGYEQYF.

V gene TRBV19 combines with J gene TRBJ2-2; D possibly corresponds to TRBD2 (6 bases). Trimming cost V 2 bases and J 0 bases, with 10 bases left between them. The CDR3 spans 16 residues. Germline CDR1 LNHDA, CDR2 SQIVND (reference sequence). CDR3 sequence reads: CASSIQEGTNTGELFF. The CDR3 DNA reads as TGTGCCAGTAGTATACAGGAGGGGACGAACACCGGGGAGCTGTTTTTT.

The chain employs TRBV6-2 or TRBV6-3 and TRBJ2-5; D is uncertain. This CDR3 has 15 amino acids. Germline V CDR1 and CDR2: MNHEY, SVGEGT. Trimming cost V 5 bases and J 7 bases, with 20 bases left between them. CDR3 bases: TGTGCCAGCAGTCCCTCCGAACTTAGGAGAGGGACCCAGTACTTC. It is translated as CASSPSELRRGTQYF.

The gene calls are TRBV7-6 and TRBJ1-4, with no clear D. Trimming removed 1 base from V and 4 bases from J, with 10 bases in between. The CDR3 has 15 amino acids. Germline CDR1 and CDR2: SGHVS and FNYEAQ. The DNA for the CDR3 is TGTGCCAGCAGCTTAGGTTTAGGGAATAATGAAAAACTGTTTTTT. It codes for CASSLGLGNNEKLFF. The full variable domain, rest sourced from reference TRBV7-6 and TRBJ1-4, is GAGVSQSPRYKVTKRGQDVALRCDPISGHVSLYWYRQALGQGPEFLTYFNYEAQQDKSGLPNDRFSAERPEGSISTLTIQRTEQRDSAMYRCASSLGLGNNEKLFFGSGTQLSVL.

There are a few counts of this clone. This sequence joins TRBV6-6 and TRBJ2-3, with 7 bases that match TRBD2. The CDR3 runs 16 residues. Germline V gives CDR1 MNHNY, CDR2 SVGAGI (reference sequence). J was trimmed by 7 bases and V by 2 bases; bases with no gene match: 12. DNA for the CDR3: TGTGCCAGCAGTTACCTCCCGGGGCAGGGAGGGAATACGCAGTATTTT. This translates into CASSYLPGQGGNTQYF.

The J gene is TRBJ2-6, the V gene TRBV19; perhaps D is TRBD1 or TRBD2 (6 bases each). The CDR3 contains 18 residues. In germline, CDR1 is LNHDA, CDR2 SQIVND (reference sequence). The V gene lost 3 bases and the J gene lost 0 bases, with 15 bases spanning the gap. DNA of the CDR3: TGTGCCAGTAGTATGGTCGGGGGCCTTGGCTCTGGGGCCAACGTCCTGACTTTC. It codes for CASSMVGGLGSGANVLTF.

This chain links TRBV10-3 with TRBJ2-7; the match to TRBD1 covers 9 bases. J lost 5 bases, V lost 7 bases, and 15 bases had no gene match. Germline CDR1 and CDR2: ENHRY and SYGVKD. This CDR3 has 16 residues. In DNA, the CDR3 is TGTGCCATCACCCCGGCCCCGGGACAGGGAAATCACGAGCAGTACTTC. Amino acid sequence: CAITPAPGQGNHEQYF.

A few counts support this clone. The CDR3 loop reads CAWETGNTIYF. DNA of the CDR3: TGTGCCTGGGAGACTGGAAACACCATATATTTT. The chain links TRBV30 to TRBJ1-3, with D hard to call. This CDR3 spans 11 amino acids. V was shortened by 5 bases and J by 2 bases, with 4 bases between the two germline ends. Germline V lookup: CDR1 GTSNPN, CDR2 SVGIG (reference sequence).

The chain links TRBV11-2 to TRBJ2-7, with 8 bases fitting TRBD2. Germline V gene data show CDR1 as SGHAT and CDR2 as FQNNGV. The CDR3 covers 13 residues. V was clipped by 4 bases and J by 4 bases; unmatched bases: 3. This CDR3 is CASSYSGVYEQYF. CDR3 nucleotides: TGTGCCAGCAGCTATAGCGGGGTATACGAGCAGTACTTC.

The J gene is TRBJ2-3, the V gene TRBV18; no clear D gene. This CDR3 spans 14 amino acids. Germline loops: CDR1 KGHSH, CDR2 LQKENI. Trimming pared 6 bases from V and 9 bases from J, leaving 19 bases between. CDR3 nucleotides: TGTGCCAGCTCCCTCGCGGCTCGGCTAGACACGCAGTATTTT. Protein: CASSLAARLDTQYF.

CDR3 bases: TGTGCCAGCAGCCAAATCCGGGAACAGCCCCAGCATTTT. It translates to CASSQIREQPQHF. This rearrangement joins TRBV7-9 to TRBJ1-5, with D unclear. The V and J ends lost 5 bases and 7 bases respectively, with 12 bases between them. From germline, CDR1 is SEHNR and CDR2 FQNEAQ (reference sequence). The CDR3 totals 13 residues.

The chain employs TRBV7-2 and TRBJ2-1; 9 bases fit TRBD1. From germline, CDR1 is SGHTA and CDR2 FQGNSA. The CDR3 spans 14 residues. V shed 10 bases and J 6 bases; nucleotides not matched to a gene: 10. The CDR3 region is CATTRDRVGNEQFF. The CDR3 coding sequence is TGTGCCACAACCCGGGACAGGGTAGGCAATGAGCAGTTCTTC.

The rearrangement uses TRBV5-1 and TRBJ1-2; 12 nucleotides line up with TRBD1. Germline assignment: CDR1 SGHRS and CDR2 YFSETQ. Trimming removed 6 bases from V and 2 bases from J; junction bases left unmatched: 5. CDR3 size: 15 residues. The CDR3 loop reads CASMEGTGGNYGYTF. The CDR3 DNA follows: TGCGCCAGCATGGAGGGGACAGGGGGCAACTATGGCTACACCTTC.

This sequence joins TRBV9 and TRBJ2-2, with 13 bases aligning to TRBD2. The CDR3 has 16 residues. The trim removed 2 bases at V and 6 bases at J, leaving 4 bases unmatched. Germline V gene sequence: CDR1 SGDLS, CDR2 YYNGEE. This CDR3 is CASSVGLAGDAGELFF. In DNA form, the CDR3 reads TGTGCCAGCAGCGTTGGACTAGCGGGAGACGCCGGGGAGCTGTTTTTT.

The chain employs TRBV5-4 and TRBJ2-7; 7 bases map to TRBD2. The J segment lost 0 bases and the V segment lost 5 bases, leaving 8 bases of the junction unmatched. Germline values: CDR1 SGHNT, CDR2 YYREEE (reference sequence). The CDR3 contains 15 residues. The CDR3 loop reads CASSRLGGSSYEQYF. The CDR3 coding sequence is TGTGCCAGCAGTAGGTTGGGGGGGAGCTCCTACGAGCAGTACTTC. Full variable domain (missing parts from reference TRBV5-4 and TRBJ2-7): ETGVTQSPTHLIKTRGQQVTLRCSSQSGHNTVSWYQQALGQGPQFIFQYYREEENGRGNFPPRFSGLQFPNYSSELNVNALELDDSALYLCASSRLGGSSYEQYFGPGTRLTVT.

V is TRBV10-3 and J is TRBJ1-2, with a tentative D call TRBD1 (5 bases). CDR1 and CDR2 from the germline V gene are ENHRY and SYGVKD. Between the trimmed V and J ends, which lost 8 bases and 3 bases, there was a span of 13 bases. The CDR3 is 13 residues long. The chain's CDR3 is CAIALGGDYGYTF. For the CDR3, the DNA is TGTGCCATCGCCCTTGGGGGAGACTATGGCTACACCTTC.

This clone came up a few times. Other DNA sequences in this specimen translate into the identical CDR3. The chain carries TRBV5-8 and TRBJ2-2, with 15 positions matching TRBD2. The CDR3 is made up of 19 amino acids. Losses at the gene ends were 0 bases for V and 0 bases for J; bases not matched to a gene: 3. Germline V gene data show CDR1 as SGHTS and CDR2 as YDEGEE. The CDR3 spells CASSLAGLAGGANTGELFF. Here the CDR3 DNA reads TGTGCCAGCAGCTTGGCGGGACTAGCGGGAGGTGCGAACACCGGGGAGCTGTTTTTT. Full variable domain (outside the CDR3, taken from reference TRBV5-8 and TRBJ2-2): EAGVTQSPTHLIKTRGQQATLRCSPISGHTSVYWYQQALGLGLQFLLWYDEGEERNRGNFPPRFSGRQFPNYSSELNVNALELEDSALYLCASSLAGLAGGANTGELFFGEGSRLTVL.

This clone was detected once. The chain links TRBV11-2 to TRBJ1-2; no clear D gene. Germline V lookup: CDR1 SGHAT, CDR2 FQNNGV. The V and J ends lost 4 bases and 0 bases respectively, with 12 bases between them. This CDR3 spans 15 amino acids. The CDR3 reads CASSSTHGANYGYTF. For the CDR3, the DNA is TGTGCCAGCAGCTCTACACATGGGGCTAACTATGGCTACACCTTC.

CDR3 sequence (DNA): TGTGCCAGCAGCCAAGAGCGGTTGGGGAACACTGAAGCTTTCTTT. Protein product: CASSQERLGNTEAFF. The chain links TRBV4-2 to TRBJ1-1; D uncertain. Germline CDR1 and CDR2: LGHNA and YNFKEQ. V lost 0 bases, J lost 1 base, and 9 bases lay in between. The CDR3 contains 15 residues.

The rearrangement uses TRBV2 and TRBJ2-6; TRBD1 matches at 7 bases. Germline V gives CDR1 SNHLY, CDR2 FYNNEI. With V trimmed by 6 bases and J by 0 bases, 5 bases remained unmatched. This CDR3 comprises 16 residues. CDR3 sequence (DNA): TGTGCCAGCAGACTAGGGACAGCCTCTGGGGCCAACGTCCTGACTTTC. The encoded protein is CASRLGTASGANVLTF. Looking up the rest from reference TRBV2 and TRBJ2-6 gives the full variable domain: EPEVTQTPSHQVTQMGQEVILRCVPISNHLYFYWYRQILGQKVEFLVSFYNNEISEKSEIFDDQFSVERPDGSNFTLKIRSTKLEDSAMYFCASRLGTASGANVLTFGAGSRLTVL.

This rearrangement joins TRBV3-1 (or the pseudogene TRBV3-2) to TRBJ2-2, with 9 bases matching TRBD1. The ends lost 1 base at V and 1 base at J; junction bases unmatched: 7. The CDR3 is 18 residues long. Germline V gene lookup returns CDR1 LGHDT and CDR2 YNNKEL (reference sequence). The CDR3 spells CASSQGTGVALNTGELFF. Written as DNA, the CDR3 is TGTGCCAGCAGCCAAGGGACAGGGGTCGCCCTGAACACCGGGGAGCTGTTTTTT.

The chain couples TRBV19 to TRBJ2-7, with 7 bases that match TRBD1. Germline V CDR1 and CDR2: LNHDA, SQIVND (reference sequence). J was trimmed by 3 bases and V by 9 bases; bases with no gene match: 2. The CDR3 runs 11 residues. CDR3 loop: CARTGDYEQYF. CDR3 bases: TGTGCCAGAACAGGGGACTACGAGCAGTACTTC.

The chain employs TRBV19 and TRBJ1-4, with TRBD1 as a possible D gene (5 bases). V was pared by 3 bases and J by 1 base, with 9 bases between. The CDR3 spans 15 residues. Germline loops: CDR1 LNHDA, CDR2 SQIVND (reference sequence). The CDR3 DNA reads TGTGCCAGTAGTATCTCCCAGGGAACTAATGAAAAACTGTTTTTT. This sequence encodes CASSISQGTNEKLFF.

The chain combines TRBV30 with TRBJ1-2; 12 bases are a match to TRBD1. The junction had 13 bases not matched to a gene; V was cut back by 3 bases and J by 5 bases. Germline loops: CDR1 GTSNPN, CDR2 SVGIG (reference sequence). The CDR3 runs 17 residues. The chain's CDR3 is CAWRGTGGFRAVYGYTF. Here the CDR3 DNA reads TGTGCCTGGAGAGGGACAGGGGGCTTCCGGGCCGTTTATGGCTACACCTTC.

The CDR3 bases are TGTGCCAGCAGTTCTGGGACCAACTATGGCTACACCTTC. It is translated as CASSSGTNYGYTF. The gene calls are TRBV28 and TRBJ1-2; possible D gene TRBD1, 5 bases. The V gene lost 4 bases and the J gene lost 2 bases, with 8 bases spanning the gap. Germline lookup yields CDR1 MDHEN and CDR2 SYDVKM. CDR3 length: 13 residues.

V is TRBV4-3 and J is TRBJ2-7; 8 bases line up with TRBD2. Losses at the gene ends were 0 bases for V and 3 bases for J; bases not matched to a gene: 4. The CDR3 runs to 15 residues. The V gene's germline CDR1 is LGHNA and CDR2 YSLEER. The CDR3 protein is CASSQEGSGGYEQYF. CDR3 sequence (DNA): TGCGCCAGCAGCCAAGAAGGGAGCGGGGGCTACGAGCAGTACTTC.

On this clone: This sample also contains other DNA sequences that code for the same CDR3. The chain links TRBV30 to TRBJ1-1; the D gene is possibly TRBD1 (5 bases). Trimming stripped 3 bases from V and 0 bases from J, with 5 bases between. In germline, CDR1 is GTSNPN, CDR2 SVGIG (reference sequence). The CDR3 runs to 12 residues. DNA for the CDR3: TGTGCCTGGAGCAGGGTGAACACTGAAGCTTTCTTT. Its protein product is CAWSRVNTEAFF.

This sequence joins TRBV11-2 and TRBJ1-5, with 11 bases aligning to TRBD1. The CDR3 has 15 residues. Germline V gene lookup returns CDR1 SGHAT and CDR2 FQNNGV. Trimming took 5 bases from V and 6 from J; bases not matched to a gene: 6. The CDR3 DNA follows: TGTGCCAGCAGCGCGGGACAGGGGGATTTTCAGCCCCAGCATTTT. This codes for CASSAGQGDFQPQHF.

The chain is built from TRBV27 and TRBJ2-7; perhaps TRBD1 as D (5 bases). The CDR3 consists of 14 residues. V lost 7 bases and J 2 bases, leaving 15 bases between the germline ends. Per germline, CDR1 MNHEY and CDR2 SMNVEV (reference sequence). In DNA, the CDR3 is TGTGCCAGCAATCCCCAGGGCAGAACCTACGAGCAGTACTTC. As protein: CASNPQGRTYEQYF.